The 7 T cell receptor beta chains below come from one sample, sequenced in a study of T cell changes during pregnancy in multiple sclerosis. Data came from immunoSEQ multiplex PCR; TCRdb stores just in-frame clones and leaves some out. Here the sample spans some 52,000 clones, more than 90% being singletons. Sequenced material: CD4+ T cells from peripheral blood mononuclear cells, taken before pregnancy. The receptors derive from a female donor with multiple sclerosis, enrolled in a pregnancy study.

Note on this clone: The same CDR3 can be traced to other DNA sequences in this sample. The chain has TRBV6-1 and TRBJ1-1, with 7 bases fitting TRBD1. The V gene end was trimmed by 4 bases and the J gene end by 1 base; junction bases not matched to a gene: 3. The CDR3 sequence is 14 residues long. Per the germline V gene, CDR1 is MNHNS and CDR2 is SASEGT. In DNA form, the CDR3 reads TGTGCCAGCAGTGGGGGACAGCCGAACACTGAAGCTTTCTTT. Its protein is CASSGGQPNTEAFF.

The chain has TRBV30 and TRBJ2-7; the match to TRBD1 covers 11 bases. Trimming cost V 3 bases and J 0 bases; bases outside gene matches: 4. The germline V gene has CDR1 GTSNPN and CDR2 SVGIG (reference sequence). The CDR3 has 15 amino acids. The CDR3 sequence is CAWRNGQGASYEQYF. DNA for the CDR3: TGTGCCTGGAGAAACGGACAGGGGGCCTCCTACGAGCAGTACTTC.

This clone is a singleton in its sample. V usage is TRBV6-1 and J usage is TRBJ2-6; D gene uncertain. V lost 4 bases and J lost 0, with 10 bases in between. The CDR3 spans 16 residues. Germline V CDR1 and CDR2: MNHNS, SASEGT. The CDR3 DNA follows: TGTGCCAGCAGTGTGACGTGGAGCTCTGGGGCCAACGTCCTGACTTTC. Translating it yields CASSVTWSSGANVLTF.

The J gene is TRBJ1-1, the V gene TRBV7-9; TRBD1 is a possible D gene (6 bases). Trimming took off 1 base at V and 4 bases at J, with 16 bases between the two ends. Germline loops: CDR1 SEHNR, CDR2 FQNEAQ (reference sequence). The CDR3 has 16 amino acids. CDR3 residues: CASSLGGLGAATEAFF. As DNA, the CDR3 is TGTGCCAGCAGCTTAGGGGGCCTGGGGGCGGCCACTGAAGCTTTCTTT.

V gene TRBV6-6 combines with J gene TRBJ1-1; D is perhaps TRBD1 (6 bases). V was clipped by 4 bases and J by 4 bases, with 13 bases between them. The CDR3 is 14 amino acids. Germline CDR1 reads MNHNY; CDR2 reads SVGAGI (reference sequence). The CDR3 protein is CASSFKGGSTEAFF. The CDR3 DNA follows: TGTGCCAGCAGTTTTAAAGGGGGAAGCACTGAAGCTTTCTTT.

This chain connects TRBV20-1 to TRBJ2-3; tentative D call: TRBD2 (6 bases). V was clipped by 3 bases and J by 12 bases, with 13 bases between them. The CDR3 totals 11 residues. CDR1 and CDR2 (germline): DFQATT, SNEGSKA (reference sequence). The CDR3 DNA sequence: TGCAGTGCTAGGGGGATGCGGGATCAGTATTTT. Its translation: CSARGMRDQYF.

This clone appeared once. The V gene is TRBV6-5, the J gene TRBJ2-7, with D unresolved. The germline V and J ends were trimmed by 2 bases and 0 bases, with 8 bases remaining between them. CDR3 length: 14 amino acids. In germline, CDR1 is MNHEY, CDR2 SVGAGI. CDR3 bases: TGTGCCAGCAGTTACGCCACGAGCTCCTACGAGCAGTACTTC. It yields the protein CASSYATSSYEQYF.